The 4 T cell receptor beta chains given below trace back to one sample, sequenced in a study of blood T cells in healthy people across ages. A second PCR of roughly 6 to 12 cycles used a sample-barcoded 5' primer and a J-beta primer mix. MiXCR, applied by TCRdb to the 5' RACE reads, yields one record per CDR3 protein. Seen here are around 690,000 distinct CDR3 sequences, about 53% observed once, and the top ten hold 35% to 40%. Sequences were obtained from blood. These receptors all stem from a man aged 55 to 69 in good health.

This chain connects TRBV9 to TRBJ2-7; TRBD1 matches at 8 bases. The CDR3 length is 15 residues. Germline CDR1 and CDR2: SGDLS and YYNGEE. Trimming cost V 0 bases and J 4 bases; bases outside gene matches: 6. The CDR3 nucleotides read TGTGCCAGCAGCGTAGGGGACAGGCTCTCTTACGAGCAGTACTTC. This sequence encodes CASSVGDRLSYEQYF.

This chain joins TRBV28 and TRBJ2-7; TRBD2 might be the D (5 bases). The V gene lost 5 bases and the J gene lost 3 bases, with 17 bases spanning the gap. This CDR3 contains 15 residues. The V gene's germline CDR1 is MDHEN and CDR2 SYDVKM. The CDR3 here is CASSPRRERFYEQYF. The CDR3 nucleotides are TGTGCCAGCAGTCCGCGACGGGAAAGGTTCTACGAGCAGTACTTC.

The chain links TRBV20-1 to TRBJ2-3; D is ambiguous. The V gene's germline CDR1 is DFQATT and CDR2 SNEGSKA (reference sequence). This CDR3 region has 15 residues. The V gene lost 0 bases and the J gene lost 5 bases, with 15 bases spanning the gap. The CDR3 DNA reads TGCAGTGCTAGAGATTGGGGTAGCCGGAGAGATACGCAGTATTTT. Protein sequence: CSARDWGSRRDTQYF.

The chain is built from TRBV29-1 and TRBJ1-1; D remains ambiguous. This CDR3 has 13 residues. Trimming pared 4 bases from V and 3 bases from J, leaving 12 bases between. In germline, CDR1 is SQVTM, CDR2 ANQGSEA. CDR3 nucleotides: TGCAGCGTTGGACACGAGGCCTACACTGAAGCTTTCTTT. This codes for CSVGHEAYTEAFF.